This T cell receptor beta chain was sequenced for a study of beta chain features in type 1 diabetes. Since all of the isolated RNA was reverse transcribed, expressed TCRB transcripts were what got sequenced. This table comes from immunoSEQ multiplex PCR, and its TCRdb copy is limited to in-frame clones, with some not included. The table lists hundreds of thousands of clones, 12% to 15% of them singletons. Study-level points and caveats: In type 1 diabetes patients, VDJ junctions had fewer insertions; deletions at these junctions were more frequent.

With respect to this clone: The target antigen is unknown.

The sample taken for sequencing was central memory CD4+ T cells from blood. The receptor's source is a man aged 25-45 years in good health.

This CDR3 is CASSSSGVGADTQYF. The CDR3 DNA reads as TGTGCCAGCAGCTCCTCCGGGGTAGGTGCCGATACGCAGTATTTT. This chain joins TRBV13 and TRBJ2-3; possible D gene TRBD2, 5 bases. This CDR3 spans 15 amino acids. Trimming shortened V by 4 bases and J by 6 bases, and 17 bases separated the two germline ends. From germline, CDR1 is PRHDT and CDR2 FYEKMQ (reference sequence).